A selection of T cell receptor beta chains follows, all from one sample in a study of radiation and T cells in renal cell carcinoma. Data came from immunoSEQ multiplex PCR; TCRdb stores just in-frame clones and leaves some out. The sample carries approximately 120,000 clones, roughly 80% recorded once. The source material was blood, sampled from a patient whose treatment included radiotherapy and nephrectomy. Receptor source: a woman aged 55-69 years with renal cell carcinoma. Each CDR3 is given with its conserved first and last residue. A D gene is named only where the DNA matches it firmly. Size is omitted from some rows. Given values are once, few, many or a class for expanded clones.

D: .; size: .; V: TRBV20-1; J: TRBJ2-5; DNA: TGCAGTGCCTTAGAGGGGGAGACCCAGTACTTC; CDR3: CSALEGETQYF
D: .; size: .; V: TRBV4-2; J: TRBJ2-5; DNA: TGTGCCAGCAGCCAAGAGGAGGGGCGAGAGACCCAGTACTTC; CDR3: CASSQEEGRETQYF
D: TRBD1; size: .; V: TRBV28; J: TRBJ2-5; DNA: TGTGCCAGCGATTCAGGGGGCTGGGAGACCCAGTACTTC; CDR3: CASDSGGWETQYF
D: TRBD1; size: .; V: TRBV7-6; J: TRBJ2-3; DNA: TGTGCCAGCAGCTTAAAGGACAGGGGTGGGGGAGATACGCAGTATTTT; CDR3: CASSLKDRGGGDTQYF
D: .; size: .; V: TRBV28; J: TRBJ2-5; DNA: TGTGCCAGCAGTTTGTCTCTGTCGTACCAAGAGACCCAGTACTTC; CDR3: CASSLSLSYQETQYF
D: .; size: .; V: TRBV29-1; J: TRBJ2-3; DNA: TGCAGCGCCGAAAGGAACACAGATACGCAGTATTTT; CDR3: CSAERNTDTQYF
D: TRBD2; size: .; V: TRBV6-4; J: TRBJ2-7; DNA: TGTGCCAGCAGTGACGAAAGACGCAGGGACTATACCTACGAGCAGTACTTC; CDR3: CASSDERRRDYTYEQYF
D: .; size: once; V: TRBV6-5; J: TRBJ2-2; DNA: TGTGCCAGCAGTTACTCGAACGGCGGGGAGCTGTTTTTT; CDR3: CASSYSNGGELFF
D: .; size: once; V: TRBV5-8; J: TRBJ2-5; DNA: TGTGCCAGCAGCCCTGCAAGCCAAGAGACCCAGTACTTC; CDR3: CASSPASQETQYF
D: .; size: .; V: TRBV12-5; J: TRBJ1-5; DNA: TGTGCTAGTGGTCCCCCCCCTTCGGGAGGGGGTCAGCCCCAGCATTTT; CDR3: CASGPPPSGGGQPQHF
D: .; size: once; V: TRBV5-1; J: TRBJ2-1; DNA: TGCGCCAGCAGCTTGGCCCTGAGTCGGGGGAATGAGCAGTTCTTC; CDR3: CASSLALSRGNEQFF
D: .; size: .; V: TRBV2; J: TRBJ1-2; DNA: TGTGCCAGCAGTGAAATGCCCCGGGGAATCTATGGCTACACCTTC; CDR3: CASSEMPRGIYGYTF
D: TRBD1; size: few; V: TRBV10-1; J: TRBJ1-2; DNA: TGCGCCAGCATCGGACAGGACTATGGGGTAGGCTACACCTTC; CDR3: CASIGQDYGVGYTF
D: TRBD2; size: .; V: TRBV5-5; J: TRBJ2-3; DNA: TGTGCCAGCAAAATAGCGGGACACACAGATACGCAGTATTTT; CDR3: CASKIAGHTDTQYF
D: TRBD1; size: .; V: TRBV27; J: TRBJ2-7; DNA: TGTGCCAGCAGCCCATCCCCCGGGACAGTAACCTACGAGCAGTACTTC; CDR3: CASSPSPGTVTYEQYF
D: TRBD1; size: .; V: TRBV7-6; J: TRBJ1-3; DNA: TGTGCCAGCAGCTTAGGACGACAGGGCCCTGGAAACACCATATATTTT; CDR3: CASSLGRQGPGNTIYF
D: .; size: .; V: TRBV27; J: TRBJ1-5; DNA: TGTGCCAGCAGTGTGTCCCGAAATCAGCCCCAGCATTTT; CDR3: CASSVSRNQPQHF
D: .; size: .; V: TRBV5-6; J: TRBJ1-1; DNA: TGTGCCAGCGCATCCGGACAGAAAGGAATAGAGGCTTTCTTT; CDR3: CASASGQKGIEAFF
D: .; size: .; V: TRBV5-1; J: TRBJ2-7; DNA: TGCGCCAGCAGCGAGGGTTACTCCTACGAGCAGTACTTC; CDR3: CASSEGYSYEQYF
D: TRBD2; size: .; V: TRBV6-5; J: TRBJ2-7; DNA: TGTGCCAGCAGTTACTCAAGCGGGAGGACCTACGAGCAGTACTTC; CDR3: CASSYSSGRTYEQYF
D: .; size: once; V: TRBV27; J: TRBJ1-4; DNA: TGTGCCAGCAGTTTTCGGGACCTTAGGCGCCTGTTTTTT; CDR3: CASSFRDLRRLFF